This T cell receptor (beta chain) was captured in a study of response to subunit inactivated influenza vaccine. Findings of the study overall: Few new T cells, the authors suggested, are recruited by each seasonal influenza vaccination.

MiXCR, run by TCRdb on the RT-PCR reads, gives a single entry per CDR3 protein. The data hold a few hundred thousand distinct CDR3 sequences, with approximately 7.7% observed a single time. As regards this clonotype: Its antigen is undetermined.

V was cut by 0 bases and J by 5 bases, with 13 bases left in between. Germline CDR1 reads LGHNA; CDR2 reads YSLEER. This CDR3 has 16 amino acids. This clonotype originated in a man between 50 and 75 years old who received an inactivated influenza vaccine. The source was PBMCs from blood, collected about 23 months after vaccination. The genes are TRBV4-3 and TRBJ2-2, with D possibly TRBD1 on 6 matching bases. As DNA, the CDR3 is TGCGCCAGCAGCCAAGACAGGGGTTGGGAAACCGGGGAGCTGTTTTTT. Its translation: CASSQDRGWETGELFF.